This passage covers 17 T cell receptor beta chains from one sample sequenced in a study of T cell clonality in common variable immunodeficiency. Study-wide points: Fewer deletions and N-nucleotide insertions were reportedly seen in common variable immunodeficiency TCR beta sequences.

Profiling relied on immunoSEQ multiplex PCR, and the TCRdb table lists in-frame clones only, not all of them. This sample has approximately 21,000 clones, each found more than once. Antigen specificity for these receptors is unknown. Sequenced input: peripheral blood mononuclear cells. Source of these receptors: a human donor with common variable immunodeficiency.

A note on this clone: Read sequence stops 3 residues before the CDR3 end, and the germline J gene provides the missing end. The chain combines TRBV18 with TRBJ1-5, with 9 bases lining up with TRBD1. Germline assignment: CDR1 KGHSH and CDR2 LQKENI. There are 14 residues in the CDR3. The V and J ends lost 5 bases and 6 bases, in that order; junction bases with no gene match: 5. CDR3 sequence reads: CASSAKQGAQPQHF. Incomplete CDR3 DNA: TGTGCCAGCTCAGCAAAACAGGGGGCTCAGCCC.

About this clone itself: Read sequence stops 3 residues before the CDR3 end, and the germline J gene provides the missing end. The chain has TRBV19 and TRBJ1-2; D remains unclear. The CDR3 totals 14 residues. Germline CDR1 reads LNHDA; CDR2 reads SQIVND (reference sequence). V was cut by 7 bases and J by 4 bases, with 16 bases left in between. The sequenced CDR3 bases are TGTGCCAGTAAACTCCGGTCTGGTGCCTATGGC. Translation gives CASKLRSGAYG. The full-length CDR3 reads as CASKLRSGAYGYTF.

By share of the sample, this clone is medium-sized. The read ends 3 residues shy of where the CDR3 ends; the end is completed using the germline J gene. V and J are TRBV29-1 and TRBJ2-2; TRBD1 matches 7 bases. The junction had 7 bases not matched to a gene; V was cut back by 6 bases and J by 3 bases. Looked up from germline, CDR1 is SQVTM and CDR2 is ANQGSEA. The CDR3 has 14 residues. The CDR3 here is CSVYRGPDTGELFF. Incomplete CDR3 DNA: TGCAGCGTGTACAGGGGTCCTGACACCGGGGAG.

Comment on this clone: The sequence runs out 3 residues before the end of the CDR3; the remainder is reconstructed from the germline J gene. The V call is TRBV19, the J call TRBJ2-5, with D possibly TRBD1 on 8 matching bases. Germline assignment: CDR1 LNHDA and CDR2 SQIVND (reference sequence). V lost 4 bases and J lost 4, with 16 bases in between. The CDR3 extends over 15 amino acids. This chain's CDR3 is CASSNRGGMRETQYF. Partial CDR3 DNA: TGTGCCAGTAGTAACAGGGGGGGGATGAGAGAGACC.

A remark on this clone: With the read ending 3 residues before the CDR3 end, the germline J gene is used to fill in that end. This sequence joins TRBV18 and TRBJ2-5; 9 bases map to TRBD2. Germline lookup yields CDR1 KGHSH and CDR2 LQKENI. This CDR3 has 16 amino acids. The V and J ends lost 0 bases and 5 bases, in that order; junction bases with no gene match: 7. The CDR3 DNA, read in part, is TGTGCCAGCTCACCACCAAGGAGCGGGGGGATGGAGACC. It specifies CASSPPRSGGMET. The whole CDR3 reads CASSPPRSGGMETQYF.

As concerns this clone: The CDR3 end is not reached by the read, which stops 3 residues before it; the germline J gene fills it in. The rearrangement joins TRBV6-2 or TRBV6-3 to TRBJ2-5; D might be TRBD2 (6 bases). Germline values: CDR1 MNHEY, CDR2 SVGEGT. Between the trimmed V and J ends, which lost 7 bases and 4 bases, there was a span of 10 bases. This CDR3 region has 12 residues. CDR3 in amino acids: CASTTGGETQYF. The CDR3 DNA, read in part, is TGTGCCAGCACAACCGGGGGAGAGACC.

This clone occurred many times. Read sequence stops 3 residues before the CDR3 end, and the germline J gene provides the missing end. J is TRBJ1-6 and V is TRBV20-1, with 8 positions matching TRBD1. Looked up from germline, CDR1 is DFQATT and CDR2 is SNEGSKA (reference sequence). This CDR3 is 14 amino acids long. Trimming cost V 5 bases and J 4 bases; bases outside gene matches: 4. The part of the CDR3 DNA that was read is TGCAGTGCTCCCCGACAGGGGTATAATTCACCC. This codes for CSAPRQGYNSP. The CDR3 in its entirety is CSAPRQGYNSPLHF.

This clone occurred a few times. The read ends 3 residues before the CDR3 terminus; that terminus is restored from the germline J gene. This chain links TRBV7-8 with TRBJ2-1; 9 bases are a match to TRBD2. Germline V gives CDR1 SGHVS, CDR2 FQNEAQ. The CDR3 is 16 amino acids. V shed 0 bases, J shed 2 bases, and the junction held 2 bases outside the gene matches. CDR3 DNA (partial): TGTGCCAGCAGCTTAGCTCTAGCGGGAACCTACAATGAG. This encodes CASSLALAGTYNE. The whole CDR3 sequence is CASSLALAGTYNEQFF. The full variable domain, rest sourced from reference TRBV7-8 and TRBJ2-1, is GAGVSQSPRYKVAKRGQDVALRCDPISGHVSLFWYQQALGQGPEFLTYFQNEAQLDKSGLPSDRFFAERPEGSVSTLKIQRTQQEDSAVYLCASSLALAGTYNEQFFGPGTRLTVL.

This clone showed up just a few times. The CDR3 bases that were read are TGTGCCAGCTCACCACCGGGACAGGCCTATGGC. Its protein product is CASSPPGQAYG. The whole CDR3 protein reads CASSPPGQAYGYTF. The chain has TRBV18 and TRBJ1-2, with 8 bases matching TRBD1. The CDR3 end falls 3 residues outside the read, so it is completed with the germline J gene. The V gene end was trimmed by 0 bases and the J gene end by 4 bases; junction bases not matched to a gene: 1. CDR1 KGHSH and CDR2 LQKENI come from the germline V gene. This CDR3 has 14 residues.

This clone was detected only a few times. The read ends 3 residues early relative to the CDR3; the germline J gene fills the gap. The rearrangement uses TRBV6-4 and TRBJ2-2; TRBD1 agrees at 8 bases. The CDR3 contains 17 residues. The J segment lost 5 bases and the V segment lost 0 bases, leaving 8 bases of the junction unmatched. CDR1 and CDR2 from the germline V gene are MRHNA and SNTAGT. CDR3 amino acids: CASSDSNRGVGTGELFF. The sequenced part of the CDR3 DNA is TGTGCCAGCAGTGACTCGAACAGGGGGGTCGGTACCGGGGAG.

This clone was counted only a few times. The CDR3 is cut off 3 residues early in the read; its end comes from the germline J gene. The chain links TRBV19 to TRBJ2-5; 10 bases are a match to TRBD1. Germline V lookup: CDR1 LNHDA, CDR2 SQIVND (reference sequence). J lost 0 bases, V lost 4 bases, and 8 bases had no gene match. This CDR3 is built from 17 residues. CDR3 DNA, as far as it was read: TGTGCCAGTAGTAGACTGCCGGGACAGGGGTACCAAGAGACC. It codes for CASSRLPGQGYQET. The full CDR3 reads CASSRLPGQGYQETQYF.

Notes on this clone: The read ends 3 residues early relative to the CDR3; the germline J gene fills the gap. This chain joins TRBV7-9 and TRBJ2-3; perhaps TRBD2 as D (6 bases). CDR1 is SEHNR, CDR2 FQNEAQ, per germline (reference sequence). CDR3 length: 13 amino acids. Trimming pared 1 base from V and 8 bases from J, leaving 10 bases between. CDR3 DNA (partial): TGTGCCAGCAGCTTAGTCGGGGACTCTACG. This gives the protein CASSLVGDST. The whole CDR3 protein is CASSLVGDSTQYF.

This clone was seen a handful of times. The read terminates 3 residues ahead of where the CDR3 ends, so the germline J gene completes it. The chain carries TRBV7-2 and TRBJ2-1, with 11 bases aligning to TRBD2. CDR1 SGHTA and CDR2 FQGNSA come from the germline V gene. CDR3 length: 15 amino acids. The J segment lost 2 bases and the V segment lost 4 bases, leaving 1 base of the junction unmatched. The part of the CDR3 DNA that was read is TGTGCCAGCAGCTCGGGACTAGCGGCCTACAATGAG. Translated: CASSSGLAAYNE. The complete CDR3 protein is CASSSGLAAYNEQFF.

This clone was detected a few times. The CDR3 extends 3 residues past the end of the read, so its final part is completed from the germline J gene. The chain carries TRBV20-1 and TRBJ2-3; possibly TRBD2 for D (6 bases). CDR1 is DFQATT and CDR2 is SNEGSKA in the germline V gene (reference sequence). The germline V and J ends were trimmed by 7 bases and 1 base, with 12 bases remaining between them. The CDR3 loop spans 13 amino acids. The CDR3 is CSGSDYRTDTQYF. The sequenced CDR3 bases are TGCAGTGGGTCGGACTACCGCACAGATACG.

This clone showed up just a few times. The read ends 3 residues shy of where the CDR3 ends; the end is completed using the germline J gene. This chain uses TRBV7-9 with TRBJ2-7; D uncertain. V was trimmed by 1 base and J by 0 bases, leaving 7 bases between them. The germline V gene encodes CDR1 SEHNR and CDR2 FQNEAQ (reference sequence). The CDR3 contains 14 residues. This CDR3 reads CASSLESGSYEQYF. CDR3 DNA (partial): TGTGCCAGCAGCTTAGAATCGGGCTCCTACGAG.

This clone was picked up a small number of times. The CDR3 loop reads CASSPRSGGTTDTQYF. CDR3 DNA (partial): TGTGCCAGCTCACCGAGGAGCGGGGGGACCACAGATACG. The chain combines TRBV18 with TRBJ2-3; TRBD2 agrees at 9 bases. The CDR3 end falls 3 residues outside the read, so it is completed with the germline J gene. This CDR3 contains 16 residues. Germline V lookup: CDR1 KGHSH, CDR2 LQKENI. V shed 3 bases and J 2 bases; nucleotides not matched to a gene: 6.

About this clone itself: The observed sequence ends 3 residues before the CDR3 terminus, with the missing tail filled in from the germline J gene. The chain couples TRBV7-7 to TRBJ2-1, with D possibly TRBD1 on 7 matching bases. Germline values: CDR1 SSHAT, CDR2 FNYEAQ (reference sequence). The length of the CDR3 is 14 residues. The germline V and J ends were trimmed by 5 bases and 7 bases, with 15 bases remaining between them. The part of the CDR3 DNA that was read is TGTGCCAGCAGCGCAGGGGGGATGCCAAATGAG. Translation gives CASSAGGMPNE. The whole CDR3 reads CASSAGGMPNEQFF.